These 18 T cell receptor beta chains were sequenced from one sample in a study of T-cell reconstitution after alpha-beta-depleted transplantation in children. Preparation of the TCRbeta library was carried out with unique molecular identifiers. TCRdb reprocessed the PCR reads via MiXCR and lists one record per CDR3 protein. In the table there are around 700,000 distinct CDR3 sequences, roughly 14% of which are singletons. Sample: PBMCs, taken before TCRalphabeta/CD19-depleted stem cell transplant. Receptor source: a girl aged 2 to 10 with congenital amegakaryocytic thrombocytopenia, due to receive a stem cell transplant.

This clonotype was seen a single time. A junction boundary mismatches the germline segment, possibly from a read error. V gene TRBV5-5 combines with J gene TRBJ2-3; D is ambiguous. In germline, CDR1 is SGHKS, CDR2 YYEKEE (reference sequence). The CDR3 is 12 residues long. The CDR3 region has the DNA TGTGCCAGCAGCTTGGAGGCGAATACGCAGTTTTTT. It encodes CASSLEANTQFF.

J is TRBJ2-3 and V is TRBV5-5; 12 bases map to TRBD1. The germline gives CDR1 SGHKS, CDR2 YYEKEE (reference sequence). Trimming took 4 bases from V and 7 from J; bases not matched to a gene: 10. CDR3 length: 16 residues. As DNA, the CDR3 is TGTGCCAGCAGCAGAACCGGGACAGGGGGCCTGAATACGCAGTATTTT. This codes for CASSRTGTGGLNTQYF.

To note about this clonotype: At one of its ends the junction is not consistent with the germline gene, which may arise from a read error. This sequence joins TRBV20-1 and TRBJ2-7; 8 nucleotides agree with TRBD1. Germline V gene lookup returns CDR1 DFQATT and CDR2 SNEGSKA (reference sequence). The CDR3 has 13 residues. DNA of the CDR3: TGCAGTGCACTCGGACAGGGTGGTTACGAGCCGTACTTC. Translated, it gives CSALGQGGYEPYF.

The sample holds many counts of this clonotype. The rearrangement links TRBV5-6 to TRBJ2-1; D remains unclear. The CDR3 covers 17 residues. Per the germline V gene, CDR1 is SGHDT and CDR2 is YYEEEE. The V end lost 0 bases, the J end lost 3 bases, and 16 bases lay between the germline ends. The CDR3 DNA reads TGTGCCAGCAGCTTGGGGATTGGGCGGTCCAACTACAATGAGCAGTTCTTC. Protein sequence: CASSLGIGRSNYNEQFF.

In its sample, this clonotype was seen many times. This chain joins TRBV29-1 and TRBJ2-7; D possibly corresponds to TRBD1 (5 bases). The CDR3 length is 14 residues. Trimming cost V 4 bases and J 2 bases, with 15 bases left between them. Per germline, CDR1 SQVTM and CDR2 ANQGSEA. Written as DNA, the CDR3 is TGCAGCGTTGGATCGACCAGGGCCGCCTACGAGCAGTACTTC. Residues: CSVGSTRAAYEQYF.

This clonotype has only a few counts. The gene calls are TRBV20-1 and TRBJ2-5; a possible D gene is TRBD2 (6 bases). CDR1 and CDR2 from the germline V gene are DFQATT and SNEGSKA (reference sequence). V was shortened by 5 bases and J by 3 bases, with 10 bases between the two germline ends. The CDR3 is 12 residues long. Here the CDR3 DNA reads TGCAGTGCTTGGGGGGATAAAGAGACCCAGTACTTC. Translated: CSAWGDKETQYF.

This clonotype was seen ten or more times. The CDR3 region has the DNA TGCGCCAGCAGCTTCATTCTAGCGGGGGGTTACAATGAGCAGTTCTTC. Residues: CASSFILAGGYNEQFF. The chain joins TRBV5-1 to TRBJ2-1; the match to TRBD2 covers 11 bases. J lost 4 bases, V lost 2 bases, and 5 bases had no gene match. The CDR3 loop spans 16 amino acids. Germline-derived CDR1 and CDR2 are SGHRS and YFSETQ.

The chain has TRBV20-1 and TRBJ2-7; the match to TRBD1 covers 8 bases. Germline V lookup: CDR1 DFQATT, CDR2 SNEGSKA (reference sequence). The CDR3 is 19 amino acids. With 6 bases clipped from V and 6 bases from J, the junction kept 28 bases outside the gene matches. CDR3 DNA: TGCAGTGCCTTCGGACAGGGTCGTGTCCGAGGGCGACCAGTCTCCGAGCAGTACTTC. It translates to CSAFGQGRVRGRPVSEQYF.

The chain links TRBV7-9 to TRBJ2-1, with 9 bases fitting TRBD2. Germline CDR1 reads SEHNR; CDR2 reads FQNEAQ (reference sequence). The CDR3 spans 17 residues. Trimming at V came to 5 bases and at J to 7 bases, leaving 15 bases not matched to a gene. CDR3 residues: CASSPPYSGRQGNEQFF. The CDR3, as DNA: TGTGCCAGCAGCCCACCTTATAGCGGGAGACAAGGAAATGAGCAGTTCTTC.

Here the CDR3 reads CASSLGGKTPLHF. The CDR3 DNA is TGTGCCAGCAGCTTAGGAGGCAAGACACCCCTCCACTTT. V gene TRBV5-5 combines with J gene TRBJ1-6; D call uncertain. CDR1 and CDR2 from the germline V gene are SGHKS and YYEKEE (reference sequence). V lost 2 bases to trimming and J lost 11 bases, with 11 bases between them. The CDR3 loop spans 13 amino acids.

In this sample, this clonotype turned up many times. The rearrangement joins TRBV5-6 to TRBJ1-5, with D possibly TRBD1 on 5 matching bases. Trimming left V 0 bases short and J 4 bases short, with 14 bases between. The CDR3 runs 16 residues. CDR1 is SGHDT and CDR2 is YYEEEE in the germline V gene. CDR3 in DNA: TGTGCCAGCAGCTTGGCCACGGGACTACCTAATCAGCCCCAGCATTTT. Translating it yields CASSLATGLPNQPQHF.

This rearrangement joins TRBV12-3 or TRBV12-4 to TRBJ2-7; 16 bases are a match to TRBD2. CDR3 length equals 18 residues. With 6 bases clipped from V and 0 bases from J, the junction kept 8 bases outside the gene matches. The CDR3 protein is CASRRGLAGGLSSYEQYF. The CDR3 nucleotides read TGTGCCAGCAGGAGGGGACTAGCGGGAGGGCTTAGCTCCTACGAGCAGTACTTC.

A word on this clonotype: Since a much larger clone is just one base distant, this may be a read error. The CDR3 region has the DNA TGTGCCATCAGTGAGTCGGGTTCCGGCAATACGCAGTCTTTT. Its translation: CAISESGSGNTQSF. The chain employs TRBV10-3 and TRBJ2-3; D call uncertain. The CDR3 runs 14 residues. Germline-derived CDR1 and CDR2 are ENHRY and SYGVKD.

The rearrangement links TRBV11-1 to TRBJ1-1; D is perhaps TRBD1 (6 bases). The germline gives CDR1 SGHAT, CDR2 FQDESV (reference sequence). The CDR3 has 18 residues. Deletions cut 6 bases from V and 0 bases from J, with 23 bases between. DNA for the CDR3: TGTGCCAGCAGACTCACAGGGAGCCTATCCATAATGAACACTGAAGCTTTCTTT. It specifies CASRLTGSLSIMNTEAFF. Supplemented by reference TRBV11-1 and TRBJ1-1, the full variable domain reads EAEVAQSPRYKITEKSQAVAFWCDPISGHATLYWYRQILGQGPELLVQFQDESVVDDSQLPKDRFSAERLKGVDSTLKIQPAELGDSAMYLCASRLTGSLSIMNTEAFFGQGTRLTVV.

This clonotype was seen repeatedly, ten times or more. CDR3 sequence: CASSRRDTEAFF. CDR3 coding DNA: TGTGCCAGCAGTCGAAGAGACACTGAAGCTTTCTTT. The genes are TRBV12-3 or TRBV12-4 and TRBJ1-1; D is uncertain. The CDR3 loop spans 12 amino acids. V lost 5 bases and J lost 3, with 7 bases in between.

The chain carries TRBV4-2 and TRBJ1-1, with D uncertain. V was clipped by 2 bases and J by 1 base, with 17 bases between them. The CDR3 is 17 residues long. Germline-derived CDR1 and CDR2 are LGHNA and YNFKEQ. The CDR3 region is CASSQQEWGFGNTEAFF. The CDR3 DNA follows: TGTGCCAGCAGCCAACAGGAGTGGGGATTCGGGAACACTGAAGCTTTCTTT.

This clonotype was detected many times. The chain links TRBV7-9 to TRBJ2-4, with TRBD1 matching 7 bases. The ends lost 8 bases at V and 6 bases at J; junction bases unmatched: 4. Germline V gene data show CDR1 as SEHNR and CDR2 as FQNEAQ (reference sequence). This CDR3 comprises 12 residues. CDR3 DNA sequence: TGTGCCAGCTCCGGGACAGTAAACATTCAGTACTTC. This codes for CASSGTVNIQYF.

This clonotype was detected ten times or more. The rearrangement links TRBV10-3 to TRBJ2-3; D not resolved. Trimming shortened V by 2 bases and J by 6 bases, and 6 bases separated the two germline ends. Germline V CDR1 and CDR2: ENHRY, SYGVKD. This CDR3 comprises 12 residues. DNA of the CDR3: TGTGCCATCAGTGAGAATTTGGATACGCAGTATTTT. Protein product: CAISENLDTQYF.